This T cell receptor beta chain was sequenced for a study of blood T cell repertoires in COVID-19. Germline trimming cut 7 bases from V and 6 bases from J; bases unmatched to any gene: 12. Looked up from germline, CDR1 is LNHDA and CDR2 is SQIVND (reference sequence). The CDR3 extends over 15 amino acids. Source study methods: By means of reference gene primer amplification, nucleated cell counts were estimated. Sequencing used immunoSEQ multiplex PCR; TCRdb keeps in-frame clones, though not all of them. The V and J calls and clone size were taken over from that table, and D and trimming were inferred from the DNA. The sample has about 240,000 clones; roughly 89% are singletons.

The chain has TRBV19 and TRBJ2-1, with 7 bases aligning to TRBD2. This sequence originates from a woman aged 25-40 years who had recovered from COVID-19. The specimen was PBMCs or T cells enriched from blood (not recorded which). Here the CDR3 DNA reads TGTGCCAGTACCCTGAGGCGGGAGACGGGCAATGAGCAGTTCTTC. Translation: CASTLRRETGNEQFF.